The 4 T cell receptor beta chains below all came from one sample that was sequenced in a study of CD8+ T cells in alopecia areata. In each case, RNA was isolated and then reverse transcribed into cDNA as the sequencing template. Clones were sequenced by immunoSEQ multiplex PCR, and TCRdb holds only the in-frame ones, with some missing. Of 150,000 or so clones listed, 85% to 90% are singletons. Regarding treatment: oral pan-JAK inhibitor, 5-10 mg twice daily. Sample: CD8+ T cells sorted from blood, taken at week 4, from a patient treated with tofacitinib. The receptors come from a human donor with alopecia areata.

V gene TRBV5-1 combines with J gene TRBJ2-2; TRBD1 aligns across 8 bases. There are 17 residues in the CDR3. The V segment lost 3 bases and the J segment 1 base; nucleotides outside the gene matches: 8. Germline V CDR1 and CDR2: SGHRS, YFSETQ. The CDR3 region is CASSYWTGRLNTGELFF. The CDR3 nucleotides are TGCGCCAGCAGCTATTGGACAGGGCGACTGAACACCGGGGAGCTGTTTTTT. Supplemented by reference TRBV5-1 and TRBJ2-2, the full variable domain reads KAGVTQTPRYLIKTRGQQVTLSCSPISGHRSVSWYQQTPGQGLQFLFEYFSETQRNKGNFPGRFSGRQFSNSRSEMNVSTLELGDSALYLCASSYWTGRLNTGELFFGEGSRLTVL.

This clone was seen just once. Relative to the germline gene, one junction end is altered; a read error may explain this. This chain connects TRBV29-1 to TRBJ2-3; the D gene could be TRBD1 or TRBD2 (5 bases each). The CDR3 runs to 9 residues. CDR1 and CDR2 from the germline V gene are SQVTM and ANQGSEA. This CDR3 reads CSAPGPPNF. CDR3 DNA: TGCAGCGCCCCGGGACCGCCGAATTTT.

In this sample, this clone turned up a few times. The genes are TRBV7-8 and TRBJ2-1, with no clear D. The CDR3 has 13 residues. V dropped 5 bases and J dropped 9 bases, with 14 bases sitting between them. Germline V gives CDR1 SGHVS, CDR2 FQNEAQ. CDR3 loop: CASSPTAWVEQFF. The CDR3 DNA follows: TGTGCCAGCAGCCCGACCGCGTGGGTTGAGCAGTTCTTC.

This clone was recorded only once. The same CDR3 can be traced to other DNA sequences in this sample. This chain uses TRBV29-1 with TRBJ2-7, with TRBD1 identical over 8 bases. CDR1 is SQVTM, CDR2 ANQGSEA, per germline. The CDR3 loop spans 13 amino acids. The V and J ends lost 1 base and 3 bases, in that order; junction bases with no gene match: 2. CDR3: CSVEAGQGYEQYF. CDR3 nucleotides: TGCAGCGTTGAAGCCGGACAGGGCTACGAGCAGTACTTC.